The 18 T cell receptor beta chains below were found in one sample sequenced in a study of early T cells in non-severe SARS-CoV-2 infection. TCRdb independently ran MiXCR on the 5' RACE reads; one entry per CDR3 protein. Of some 19,000 distinct CDR3 sequences listed, about 4% are singletons. The sample comprised whole blood. These receptor sequences come from an adult who was a healthcare worker with PCR-confirmed SARS-CoV-2 infection or an uninfected control (not recorded which).

This clonotype is termed medium-sized. The V call is TRBV29-1, the J call TRBJ1-1; D is undetermined. Germline CDR1 is SQVTM and CDR2 is ANQGSEA. This CDR3 has 11 residues. V shed 3 bases and J shed 7 bases, with 9 bases lying between them. In DNA form, the CDR3 reads TGCAGCGTTGAGGGTCAAGTTGAAGCTTTCTTT. It translates to CSVEGQVEAFF.

This clonotype was recorded many times. The chain carries TRBV7-3 and TRBJ1-3; no definite D call. The CDR3 extends over 16 amino acids. CDR1 SGHTA and CDR2 FQGTGA come from the germline V gene. Trimming stripped 2 bases from V and 2 bases from J, with 13 bases between. CDR3 sequence: CASSLAPGSAGNTIYF. CDR3 in DNA: TGTGCCAGCAGCTTAGCTCCGGGATCGGCTGGAAACACCATATATTTT.

This clonotype has ten or more counts. The chain has TRBV9 and TRBJ2-2; 9 bases line up with TRBD2. Germline lookup yields CDR1 SGDLS and CDR2 YYNGEE. V trimming: 2 bases; J trimming: 6 bases; junction bases outside the gene matches: 8. This CDR3 comprises 16 residues. CDR3 amino acids: CASSVDAGGPAGELFF. CDR3 DNA sequence: TGTGCCAGCAGCGTGGACGCGGGGGGGCCTGCCGGGGAGCTGTTTTTT.

This clonotype was recorded at least ten times. V and J are TRBV29-1 and TRBJ2-4; 7 positions match TRBD2. Unmatched junction bases numbered 10, after V lost 1 base and J lost 4 bases. CDR1 is SQVTM and CDR2 is ANQGSEA in the germline V gene. This CDR3 contains 16 residues. The DNA for the CDR3 is TGCAGCGTTGAAGGTTTTAGAGCGGGGAAAAAAAACATTCAGTACTTC. This codes for CSVEGFRAGKKNIQYF.

This clonotype was picked up many times. V is TRBV12-3 or TRBV12-4 and J is TRBJ2-5, with D unclear. V lost 6 bases, J lost 5 bases, and 13 bases lay in between. This CDR3 comprises 13 residues. The CDR3 coding sequence is TGTGCCAGCAGCCCTTATTTACGGGAGACCCAGTACTTC. This gives the protein CASSPYLRETQYF.

A few counts support this clonotype. The V and J genes are TRBV28 and TRBJ2-7; no reliable D call. Germline V gene data show CDR1 as MDHEN and CDR2 as SYDVKM. Trimming shortened V by 6 bases and J by 4 bases, and 13 bases separated the two germline ends. The CDR3 has 13 residues. The CDR3 DNA sequence: TGTGCCAGCAGGTCGGACGGATTATACGAGCAGTACTTC. Amino acid sequence: CASRSDGLYEQYF.

This clonotype was detected ten times or more. The chain links TRBV3-1 to TRBJ2-5, with D unresolved. Germline CDR1 LGHDT, CDR2 YNNKEL (reference sequence). Trimming removed 1 base from V and 2 bases from J, with 5 bases in between. The CDR3 has 13 residues. The DNA of the CDR3 is TGTGCCAGCAGCCAAGGCAGGCAAGAGACCCAGTACTTC. It encodes CASSQGRQETQYF.

This clonotype turned up a few times. This chain links TRBV7-2 with TRBJ2-5; D possibly corresponds to TRBD2 (6 bases). The germline CDR1 and CDR2 sequences are SGHTA and FQGNSA. This CDR3 has 17 residues. Trimming stripped 2 bases from V and 5 bases from J, with 21 bases between. As DNA, the CDR3 is TGTGCCAGCAGCTTATTTGCCCCCCCGGCCGCGGGGGAGACCCAGTACTTC. Protein product: CASSLFAPPAAGETQYF.

Sample share makes this clonotype medium-sized. The chain has TRBV7-2 and TRBJ2-3; 10 nucleotides align to TRBD2. V shed 5 bases, J shed 9 bases, and the junction held 8 bases outside the gene matches. Germline V CDR1 and CDR2: SGHTA, FQGNSA. The CDR3 is 14 residues long. CDR3 in DNA: TGTGCCAGCAGCGCCTCTAGCGGGGGCGGCACGCAGTATTTT. Amino acid sequence: CASSASSGGGTQYF.

This clonotype was recorded many times. The V call is TRBV10-1, the J call TRBJ2-2; tentatively, D is TRBD2 (5 bases). Germline CDR1 is WNHNN and CDR2 is SYGVQD (reference sequence). V was cut by 11 bases and J by 3 bases, with 13 bases left in between. The CDR3 has 13 amino acids. The CDR3 sequence: CARRGGDTGELFF. The CDR3 coding sequence is TGCGCCCGCCGGGGTGGTGACACCGGGGAGCTGTTTTTT.

This clonotype has at least ten counts. The J gene is TRBJ2-2, the V gene TRBV7-3; D might be TRBD2 (6 bases). The V and J ends lost 3 bases and 5 bases respectively, with 10 bases between them. Germline V gene lookup returns CDR1 SGHTA and CDR2 FQGTGA. This CDR3 has 14 residues. CDR3 sequence reads: CASSFSGTTGELFF. CDR3 DNA: TGTGCCAGCAGCTTCTCGGGGACTACCGGGGAGCTGTTTTTT.

This clonotype occurred a few times. The chain recombines TRBV5-5 with TRBJ2-7; no clear D gene. This CDR3 is 15 amino acids long. Trimming took 2 bases from V and 4 from J, leaving 16 bases between them. Germline V CDR1 and CDR2: SGHKS, YYEKEE (reference sequence). Here the CDR3 reads CASSLGRSGEYEQYF. CDR3 in DNA: TGTGCCAGCAGCTTAGGACGGTCCGGAGAATACGAGCAGTACTTC.

This clonotype occurred many times. The chain combines TRBV6-1 with TRBJ2-5; D call uncertain. This CDR3 is built from 12 residues. The V end was cut by 7 bases, the J end by 6 bases, with 12 bases between. Germline CDR1 and CDR2: MNHNS and SASEGT. The CDR3 is CASKTRLQTQYF. CDR3 in DNA: TGTGCCAGCAAAACCCGCTTGCAGACCCAGTACTTC.

This clonotype was detected ten times or more. The chain combines TRBV7-6 with TRBJ2-2; D is undetermined. There are 15 residues in the CDR3. Trimming pared 2 bases from V and 3 bases from J, leaving 10 bases between. CDR1 is SGHVS and CDR2 is FNYEAQ in the germline V gene. CDR3 protein: CASSLSSTDTGELFF. Written as DNA, the CDR3 is TGTGCCAGCAGCTTAAGCTCCACTGACACCGGGGAGCTGTTTTTT.

J is TRBJ1-4 and V is TRBV27; D call uncertain. The V gene's germline CDR1 is MNHEY and CDR2 SMNVEV (reference sequence). Trimming cost V 3 bases and J 6 bases, with 8 bases left between them. The CDR3 runs to 13 residues. CDR3 residues: CASSFSGYEKLFF. The CDR3 nucleotides read TGTGCCAGCAGTTTTTCAGGCTATGAAAAACTGTTTTTT.

This clonotype has at least ten counts. The chain combines TRBV3-1 with TRBJ1-1; possibly TRBD1 for D (6 bases). This CDR3 has 13 amino acids. V shed 6 bases and J shed 3 bases, with 11 bases lying between them. Germline V gene data show CDR1 as LGHDT and CDR2 as YNNKEL (reference sequence). Written as DNA, the CDR3 is TGTGCCAGCAGATACCGGACAGACACTGAAGCTTTCTTT. Its protein is CASRYRTDTEAFF.

This clonotype was counted many times. The chain is built from TRBV20-1 and TRBJ2-5; perhaps TRBD2 as D (7 bases). V lost 7 bases and J lost 5, with 11 bases in between. This CDR3 is built from 11 residues. Germline-derived CDR1 and CDR2 are DFQATT and SNEGSKA (reference sequence). In nucleotides, the CDR3 is TGCAGTGACAGGGAGGGGGAGACCCAGTACTTC. Protein sequence: CSDREGETQYF.

The chain combines TRBV9 with TRBJ2-7; 9 positions match TRBD1. This CDR3 comprises 14 residues. The germline gives CDR1 SGDLS, CDR2 YYNGEE. V was clipped by 0 bases and J by 2 bases; unmatched bases: 0. CDR3 sequence: CASSVGQGAYEQYF. The DNA of the CDR3 is TGTGCCAGCAGCGTAGGACAGGGGGCCTACGAGCAGTACTTC.